This TCR beta chain appears in the sequencing data of a study of shared clonotypes between healthy human individuals. Regarding the study as a whole: Sampling covered nothing but blood. Tissue TCR repertoires likely differ from those found in blood.

In the naive CD8 group, cells lacked CD45RO and were positively selected for CCR7, so terminally differentiated effector memory CD45RA+ cells were left out. Only in-frame clones appear in the TCRdb table, and some are missing; sequencing was by immunoSEQ multiplex PCR. The data show some 2 million clones, approximately 94% seen once. Trimming took off 5 bases at V and 1 base at J, with 13 bases between the two ends. The length of the CDR3 is 15 residues. The germline CDR1 and CDR2 sequences are MNHNS and SASEGT. For this clone: What it binds is unknown.

The sequenced sample was naive CD8+ T cells sorted from blood. V usage is TRBV6-1 and J usage is TRBJ2-3; possible D gene TRBD1, 5 bases. The source is a young man in good health. The CDR3 nucleotides are TGTGCCAGCAGTCTCCCCACAGGCGGCACAGATACGCAGTATTTT. It is translated as CASSLPTGGTDTQYF.